The next 6 T cell receptor beta chains were all read from a single sample in a study of blood T cells in healthy people across ages (dated by TCRdb to between 2014 and 2017). The method was 5' RACE. The data were produced on an Illumina HiSeq 2500. A second PCR of roughly 6 to 11 cycles was run with a J-beta primer mix and a sample-barcoded 5' primer. The public sequencing data were trimmed at Q25 with fastp and processed into clonotypes with MiXCR by TCRdb, which kept only in-frame beta chains. Every entry covers one CDR3 protein and lists the most common genes and DNA from its rows. In all, the sample holds about 780,000 distinct CDR3 sequences, and about half of those were seen once. The ten largest make up less than 20% of the sample. Sequencing input: blood. All receptors come from an elderly man in good health.

This clonotype was recorded a few times. This sequence joins TRBV9 and TRBJ2-1; unclear D gene. The end of the DNA fits TRBJ2-7 better, so the J call may be wrong. The CDR3 is 15 residues long. Per germline, CDR1 SGDLS and CDR2 YYNGEE. This chain's CDR3 is CASSAHFSSYNEQYF. The CDR3 coding sequence is TGTGCCAGCAGCGCCCACTTTAGCTCCTACAATGAGCAGTACTTC.

V is TRBV20-1 and J is TRBJ2-3, with 7 bases that match TRBD2. There are 15 residues in the CDR3. The germline gives CDR1 DFQATT, CDR2 SNEGSKA (reference sequence). With V trimmed by 3 bases and J by 0 bases, 6 bases remained unmatched. The CDR3 here is CSASTSVASTDTQYF. For the CDR3, the DNA is TGCAGTGCTAGTACTAGCGTCGCTAGCACAGATACGCAGTATTTT.

This clonotype has more than one count but fewer than ten. The rearrangement joins TRBV12-3 or TRBV12-4 to TRBJ2-5; 13 bases line up with TRBD2. The J call could be wrong; TRBJ2-7 is a better fit for the DNA end. This CDR3 comprises 15 residues. The CDR3 is CASSTRTSGSAEQYF. In DNA, the CDR3 is TGTGCCAGCAGTACACGGACTAGCGGGAGCGCCGAGCAGTACTTC.

With regard to this clonotype: A read error may explain this, as a much larger clone is one base away. The gene calls are TRBV11-2 and TRBJ2-4; TRBD2 aligns across 8 bases. CDR3 length: 14 residues. Unmatched junction bases numbered 3, after V lost 1 base and J lost 7 bases. CDR1 SGHAT and CDR2 FQNNGV come from the germline V gene. CDR3 region: CASSLGGGTNIQYF. The CDR3 DNA is TGTGCCAGCAGCTTAGGCGGGGGGACTAACATTCAGTACTTC.

This rearrangement joins TRBV5-5 to TRBJ1-4; possibly TRBD1 for D (5 bases). Deletions cut 1 base from V and 8 bases from J, with 18 bases between. The CDR3 extends over 16 amino acids. Germline V gives CDR1 SGHKS, CDR2 YYEKEE (reference sequence). The CDR3 bases are TGTGCCAGCAGCTTGTATCAAGGTTTGGGGGACGAAAAACTGTTTTTT. Translated: CASSLYQGLGDEKLFF.

This clonotype was observed a handful of times. The gene calls are TRBV20-1 and TRBJ1-4; the D gene is possibly TRBD1 (6 bases). Trimming cost V 6 bases and J 5 bases, with 13 bases left between them. Germline V gene lookup returns CDR1 DFQATT and CDR2 SNEGSKA (reference sequence). This CDR3 is 13 amino acids long. This CDR3 is CSASRTANEKLFF. The CDR3 DNA reads TGCAGTGCAAGTCGGACAGCAAATGAAAAACTGTTTTTT.